A single sample gave rise to the 28 T cell receptor beta chains below, sequenced in a study of blood T cell repertoires in COVID-19. Produced via immunoSEQ multiplex PCR; TCRdb's table is partial and in-frame only. The sample lists 150,000 to 200,000 clones, approximately 90% occurring once. The sample consisted of peripheral blood. Receptors were obtained from a woman younger than 35 who had recovered from COVID-19.

The chain recombines TRBV28 with TRBJ2-5; D is unclear. Per germline, CDR1 MDHEN and CDR2 SYDVKM. The V and J ends lost 2 bases and 9 bases respectively, with 13 bases between them. The CDR3 sequence is 13 residues long. The CDR3 sequence: CASSLLAVDPQYF. CDR3 DNA sequence: TGTGCCAGCAGTTTACTGGCGGTCGATCCCCAGTACTTC.

This clone appeared once. This chain connects TRBV9 to TRBJ2-7, with 10 bases identical to TRBD2. Germline values: CDR1 SGDLS, CDR2 YYNGEE. This CDR3 has 15 residues. Germline trimming cut 4 bases from V and 5 bases from J; bases unmatched to any gene: 9. In nucleotides, the CDR3 is TGTGCCAGCAGCCCAGCGGGGGGGGGAGTTAACGAGCAGTACTTC. Its translation is CASSPAGGGVNEQYF.

The V and J genes are TRBV4-1 and TRBJ1-2, with 7 bases matching TRBD1. The CDR3 spans 14 residues. J was trimmed by 6 bases and V by 4 bases; bases with no gene match: 8. Germline-derived CDR1 and CDR2 are MGHRA and YSYEKL. CDR3: CASSLSRDSDGYTF. The CDR3 region has the DNA TGCGCCAGCAGCCTCTCGAGGGACAGCGATGGCTACACCTTC.

In this sample, this clone turned up a few times. Distinct nucleotide sequences in the sample also encode this CDR3. The rearrangement joins TRBV19 to TRBJ1-4; D is uncertain. This CDR3 spans 15 amino acids. The germline CDR1 and CDR2 sequences are LNHDA and SQIVND (reference sequence). With 3 bases removed from V and 0 bases from J, the gap between germline ends came to 8 bases. This CDR3 is CASSIRVATNEKLFF. DNA of the CDR3: TGTGCCAGTAGTATCCGAGTTGCAACTAATGAAAAACTGTTTTTT. Using reference TRBV19 and TRBJ1-4 for the parts outside the CDR3, the full variable domain is DGGITQSPKYLFRKEGQNVTLSCEQNLNHDAMYWYRQDPGQGLRLIYYSQIVNDFQKGDIAEGYSVSREKKESFPLTVTSAQKNPTAFYLCASSIRVATNEKLFFGSGTQLSVL.

The gene calls are TRBV7-9 and TRBJ1-2; D ambiguous. V shed 1 base and J shed 5 bases, with 14 bases lying between them. Germline V lookup: CDR1 SEHNR, CDR2 FQNEAQ (reference sequence). The CDR3 totals 15 residues. The CDR3 bases are TGTGCCAGCAGCTTAGGGAGGGAAGACCCTTATGGCTACACCTTC. Its protein is CASSLGREDPYGYTF.

The V and J genes are TRBV14 and TRBJ1-2; 11 nucleotides align to TRBD1. Germline CDR1 is SGHDN and CDR2 is FVKESK. There are 15 residues in the CDR3. V lost 4 bases to trimming and J lost 7 bases; unmatched junction nucleotides: 8. The CDR3 region is CASSLPGQGAFGYTF. CDR3 DNA sequence: TGTGCCAGCAGCCTTCCTGGACAGGGGGCGTTTGGCTACACCTTC.

The chain couples TRBV4-2 to TRBJ2-5; D might be TRBD2 (5 bases). This CDR3 comprises 18 residues. Looked up from germline, CDR1 is LGHNA and CDR2 is YNFKEQ. V was clipped by 0 bases and J by 5 bases, with 22 bases between them. The DNA of the CDR3 is TGTGCCAGCAGCCAAGAGGACTCCAGAGAGACCCTAAGGGAGACCCAGTACTTC. It translates to CASSQEDSRETLRETQYF.

The chain combines TRBV11-2 with TRBJ2-5; 8 bases align to TRBD1. Germline-derived CDR1 and CDR2 are SGHAT and FQNNGV. The CDR3 runs 18 residues. Trimming took 5 bases from V and 2 from J; bases not matched to a gene: 16. The CDR3 spells CASSARIMDRVFQETQYF. In nucleotides, the CDR3 is TGTGCCAGCAGCGCACGGATCATGGACAGGGTCTTTCAAGAGACCCAGTACTTC.

The rearrangement joins TRBV9 to TRBJ2-4; D perhaps matches TRBD2 (6 bases). This CDR3 has 16 amino acids. V lost 1 base and J 2 bases, leaving 13 bases between the germline ends. CDR1 is SGDLS and CDR2 is YYNGEE in the germline V gene. CDR3 nucleotide sequence: TGTGCCAGCAGCGTACGGGGAGGAGGGACCAAAAACATTCAGTACTTC. Translation gives CASSVRGGGTKNIQYF.

J is TRBJ1-1 and V is TRBV7-9; 8 positions agree with TRBD1. Germline assignment: CDR1 SEHNR and CDR2 FQNEAQ (reference sequence). This CDR3 contains 15 residues. The ends lost 6 bases at V and 3 bases at J; junction bases unmatched: 9. CDR3 protein: CASRPRDRGYTEAFF. The DNA of the CDR3 is TGTGCCAGCAGGCCACGAGACAGGGGTTACACTGAAGCTTTCTTT.

The rearrangement joins TRBV18 to TRBJ2-4, with 7 bases fitting TRBD2. The CDR3 has 14 amino acids. Germline V CDR1 and CDR2: KGHSH, LQKENI. Trimming took 10 bases from V and 8 from J; bases not matched to a gene: 14. CDR3 amino acids: CATQLLGRGDIQYF. CDR3 bases: TGTGCCACACAACTCTTGGGGAGGGGAGACATTCAGTACTTC.

The genes are TRBV29-1 and TRBJ2-5; D is unclear. From germline, CDR1 is SQVTM and CDR2 ANQGSEA. The CDR3 has 13 residues. The V end lost 7 bases, the J end lost 7 bases, and 19 bases lay between the germline ends. The CDR3 protein is CSALAFDSGTQYF. The CDR3 DNA reads as TGCAGCGCGCTCGCATTTGATTCGGGGACCCAGTACTTC. The complete variable domain, with remaining parts taken from reference TRBV29-1 and TRBJ2-5, reads SAVISQKPSRDICQRGTSLTIQCQVDSQVTMMFWYRQQPGQSLTLIATANQGSEATYESGFVIDKFPISRPNLTFSTLTVSNMSPEDSSIYLCSALAFDSGTQYFGPGTRLLVL.

This clone was detected only once. J is TRBJ2-3 and V is TRBV11-2; 10 bases line up with TRBD2. V lost 4 bases, J lost 6 bases, and 4 bases stayed unmatched. CDR1 and CDR2 (germline): SGHAT, FQNNGV. This CDR3 region has 14 residues. CDR3 sequence: CASSSLAGADTQYF. The CDR3 DNA reads as TGTGCCAGCAGCTCTCTAGCGGGGGCTGATACGCAGTATTTT.

V usage is TRBV9 and J usage is TRBJ2-3; 8 bases fit TRBD2. The CDR3 has 16 amino acids. Trimming cost V 3 bases and J 2 bases; bases outside gene matches: 8. Germline values: CDR1 SGDLS, CDR2 YYNGEE. CDR3 residues: CASSGDGGGPTDTQYF. The CDR3 nucleotides read TGTGCCAGCAGCGGCGACGGGGGGGGCCCCACAGATACGCAGTATTTT.

This clone came up a few times. The chain combines TRBV9 with TRBJ2-1; 8 bases line up with TRBD2. CDR1 and CDR2 (germline): SGDLS, YYNGEE. Germline trimming cut 0 bases from V and 0 bases from J; bases unmatched to any gene: 8. The CDR3 consists of 18 residues. CDR3 nucleotide sequence: TGTGCCAGCAGCGTAGTGGCAGCGGGAGCAGGCTCCTACAATGAGCAGTTCTTC. Its translation is CASSVVAAGAGSYNEQFF. The variable domain in full, completed from reference TRBV9 and TRBJ2-1, reads DSGVTQTPKHLITATGQRVTLRCSPRSGDLSVYWYQQSLDQGLQFLIQYYNGEERAKGNILERFSAQQFPDLHSELNLSSLELGDSALYFCASSVVAAGAGSYNEQFFGPGTRLTVL.

This chain uses TRBV24-1 with TRBJ1-1, with 7 bases lining up with TRBD1. Losses at the gene ends were 4 bases for V and 7 bases for J; bases not matched to a gene: 5. This CDR3 region has 13 residues. Germline loops: CDR1 KGHDR, CDR2 SFDVKD. The CDR3 protein is CATSDRTGLEAFF. The CDR3 region has the DNA TGTGCCACCAGTGACCGGACAGGTCTTGAAGCTTTCTTT.

The chain carries TRBV5-6 and TRBJ1-1, with D possibly matching TRBD1 (5 bases). The CDR3 runs 13 residues. Per germline, CDR1 SGHDT and CDR2 YYEEEE. V was shortened by 1 base and J by 4 bases, with 8 bases between the two germline ends. The CDR3 protein is CASSLQGGTEAFF. The CDR3 bases are TGTGCCAGCAGCTTGCAGGGTGGCACTGAAGCTTTCTTT.

The CDR3 sequence is CASSEGFTTSTPQYF. CDR3 in DNA: TGTGCCAGCAGTGAAGGATTCACTACCTCAACCCCCCAGTACTTC. The V and J genes are TRBV6-1 and TRBJ2-5; D gene unclear. The CDR3 contains 15 residues. The germline V and J ends were trimmed by 1 base and 9 bases, with 18 bases remaining between them. Germline V gives CDR1 MNHNS, CDR2 SASEGT.

The genes are TRBV5-4 and TRBJ2-1; D perhaps matches TRBD2 (6 bases). Trimming left V 0 bases short and J 2 bases short, with 12 bases between. CDR1 SGHNT and CDR2 YYREEE come from the germline V gene (reference sequence). The CDR3 has 16 residues. The CDR3, as DNA: TGTGCCAGCAGCTTGGTTAGCGGTTCCCCCTACAATGAGCAGTTCTTC. This sequence encodes CASSLVSGSPYNEQFF.

The rearrangement links TRBV9 to TRBJ2-6; 8 bases agree with TRBD1. The CDR3 is made up of 16 amino acids. With 3 bases clipped from V and 1 base from J, the junction kept 3 bases outside the gene matches. Germline values: CDR1 SGDLS, CDR2 YYNGEE. The CDR3 loop is CASSGTGTSGANVLTF. The CDR3 DNA reads TGTGCCAGCAGCGGGACAGGGACATCTGGGGCCAACGTCCTGACTTTC.

The chain employs TRBV5-4 and TRBJ1-1; D possibly corresponds to TRBD1 (6 bases). This CDR3 has 13 amino acids. Trimming removed 5 bases at V and 4 bases at J, with 12 bases between. Germline lookup yields CDR1 SGHNT and CDR2 YYREEE (reference sequence). The CDR3 here is CASSLQGGTEAFF. The CDR3 region has the DNA TGTGCCAGCAGTCTTCAAGGGGGCACTGAAGCTTTCTTT.

The rearrangement joins TRBV11-3 to TRBJ1-1, with a tentative D call TRBD1 (6 bases). The CDR3 runs to 14 residues. Per the germline V gene, CDR1 is SGHNT and CDR2 is YENEEA. The V end was cut by 8 bases, the J end by 1 base, with 14 bases between. CDR3 region: CASGVPGQNTEAFF. The CDR3 DNA reads TGTGCCAGCGGGGTACCGGGACAGAACACTGAAGCTTTCTTT.

This chain joins TRBV11-2 and TRBJ1-6, with no clear D. In germline, CDR1 is SGHAT, CDR2 FQNNGV. The CDR3 spans 17 residues. Trimming took 4 bases from V and 13 from J, leaving 26 bases between them. The CDR3 DNA follows: TGTGCCAGCAGCTCCCGAGGGTTCGGAGCCGCAACCGCGCCCCTCCACTTT. Translation: CASSSRGFGAATAPLHF. Full variable domain (outside the CDR3, taken from reference TRBV11-2 and TRBJ1-6): EAGVAQSPRYKIIEKRQSVAFWCNPISGHATLYWYQQILGQGPKLLIQFQNNGVVDDSQLPKDRFSAERLKGVDSTLKIQPAKLEDSAVYLCASSSRGFGAATAPLHFGNGTRLTVT.

The rearrangement links TRBV5-4 to TRBJ1-6; 9 positions agree with TRBD1. CDR1 and CDR2 from the germline V gene are SGHNT and YYREEE (reference sequence). After removal of 4 bases from V and 9 bases from J, the junction contained 5 bases not matched to a gene. The CDR3 is 14 amino acids. CDR3 DNA: TGTGCCAGCAGCGTCGGACAGGGGTTTTCACCCCTCCACTTT. Translation: CASSVGQGFSPLHF.

CDR3 sequence: CASSIFRGSSPLHF. Here the CDR3 DNA reads TGTGCCAGTAGTATTTTTCGGGGTTCTTCACCCCTCCACTTT. The rearrangement links TRBV19 to TRBJ1-6; D gene uncertain. CDR3 length: 14 residues. Between the trimmed V and J ends, which lost 3 bases and 9 bases, there was a span of 12 bases. Germline loops: CDR1 LNHDA, CDR2 SQIVND (reference sequence).

This chain joins TRBV6-5 and TRBJ2-7; 9 bases match TRBD1. Germline V gene lookup returns CDR1 MNHEY and CDR2 SVGAGI. The junction had 9 bases not matched to a gene; V was cut back by 4 bases and J by 2 bases. This CDR3 spans 16 amino acids. DNA for the CDR3: TGTGCCAGCAGTTTATTACCCAGGACAGGGGCCTACGAGCAGTACGTC. It specifies CASSLLPRTGAYEQYV.

This sequence joins TRBV7-3 and TRBJ2-2; the match to TRBD2 covers 8 bases. Per germline, CDR1 SGHTA and CDR2 FQGTGA. Germline trimming cut 5 bases from V and 4 bases from J; bases unmatched to any gene: 9. This CDR3 comprises 16 residues. The CDR3 DNA reads TGTGCCAGCAGCCTATTTCCGGCGGGGGGCACCGGGGAGCTGTTTTTT. Amino acids: CASSLFPAGGTGELFF.

V and J are TRBV7-2 and TRBJ2-2; 8 nucleotides align to TRBD2. The CDR3 has 14 residues. Per the germline V gene, CDR1 is SGHTA and CDR2 is FQGNSA. V was clipped by 7 bases and J by 4 bases; unmatched bases: 5. The CDR3 region has the DNA TGTGCCAGCACTCGGGAGGGCACCACCGGGGAGCTGTTTTTT. Translating gives CASTREGTTGELFF. The variable domain in full, with the rest retrieved from reference TRBV7-2 and TRBJ2-2, is GAGVSQSPSNKVTEKGKDVELRCDPISGHTALYWYRQSLGQGLEFLIYFQGNSAPDKSGLPSDRFSAERTGGSVSTLTIQRTQQEDSAVYLCASTREGTTGELFFGEGSRLTVL.